This T cell receptor beta chain appears in the sequencing data of a study of T-cell reconstitution after alpha-beta-depleted transplantation in children. This clonotype came up many times. Unique molecular identifiers featured in how the TCRbeta library was prepared. TCRdb itself ran the PCR reads through MiXCR, one entry per CDR3 protein. The table includes 490,000 or so distinct CDR3 sequences, approximately 12% detected once. Per germline, CDR1 SGHDT and CDR2 YYEEEE. The V end was cut by 4 bases, the J end by 3 bases, with 20 bases between. CDR3 size: 16 residues. The rearrangement joins TRBV5-6 to TRBJ2-7; the D gene is possibly TRBD2 (6 bases). This clonotype originated in a human donor who donated a stem cell graft to a child with combined immunodeficiency. This specimen consisted of PBMCs from the stem cell graft donor, obtained from the stem cell graft. The CDR3 DNA follows: TGTGCCAGCAGCGAGTTGTTCCGGACTACTTACTACGAGCAGTACTTC. As protein: CASSELFRTTYYEQYF.